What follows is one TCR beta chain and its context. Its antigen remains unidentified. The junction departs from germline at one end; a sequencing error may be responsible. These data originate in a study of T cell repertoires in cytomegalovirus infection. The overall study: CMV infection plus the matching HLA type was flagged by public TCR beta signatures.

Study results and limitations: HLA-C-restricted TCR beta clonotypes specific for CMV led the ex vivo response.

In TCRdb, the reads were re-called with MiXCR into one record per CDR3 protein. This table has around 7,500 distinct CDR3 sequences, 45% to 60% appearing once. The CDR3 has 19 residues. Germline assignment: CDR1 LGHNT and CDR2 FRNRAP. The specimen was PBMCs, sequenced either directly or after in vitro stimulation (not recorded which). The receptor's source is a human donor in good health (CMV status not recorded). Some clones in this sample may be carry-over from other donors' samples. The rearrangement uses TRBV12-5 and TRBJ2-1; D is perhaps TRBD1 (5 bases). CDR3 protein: CASGLVSVIGAVPYTAQIF. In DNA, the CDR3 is TGTGCTAGTGGTTTGGTATCGGTAATAGGGGCCGTCCCCTACACTGCGCAGATCTTC.